Listed below are T cell receptor beta chains from one sample, sequenced in a study of CD8+ T cells in alopecia areata. Sequenced by immunoSEQ multiplex PCR; TCRdb stores in-frame clones only, minus some. This sample carries hundreds of thousands of clones, 67% of them seen once, and the ten largest clones take under 1.5%. Specimen: CD4+ T cells sorted from blood, collected at week 0. These receptors came from a human donor with alopecia areata. The CDR3 runs from the conserved cysteine through the conserved F or W. Each record gives: CDR3 DNA, CDR3 protein, D gene, clone size, V gene, J gene. The D gene is left open where the match is weak. Not all rows give a size; the values are once, few, many and, for expanded clones, a class.

cdr3_nt: TGTGCCAGCAGCGTAGTAGAGGGGGGTGAAGCTTTCTTT
cdr3_aa: CASSVVEGGEAFF
d_call: -
clone_size: -
v_call: TRBV9
j_call: TRBJ1-1

cdr3_nt: TGTGCCAGCAGCGTAGGCGGGGGCAGACAAGAGACCCAGTACTTC
cdr3_aa: CASSVGGGRQETQYF
d_call: -
clone_size: -
v_call: TRBV9
j_call: TRBJ2-5

cdr3_nt: TGCGCCAGCAGCCCCGGACTAATTTACGAGCAGTACTTC
cdr3_aa: CASSPGLIYEQYF
d_call: -
clone_size: -
v_call: TRBV5-1
j_call: TRBJ2-7

cdr3_nt: TGTGCCAGCAGCCCGTACATTAGCACCGGGGAGCTGTTTTTT
cdr3_aa: CASSPYISTGELFF
d_call: -
clone_size: -
v_call: TRBV7-9
j_call: TRBJ2-2

cdr3_nt: TGTGCCAGCAGGACCGACACAGATACGCAGTATTTT
cdr3_aa: CASRTDTDTQYF
d_call: -
clone_size: -
v_call: TRBV5-4
j_call: TRBJ2-3

cdr3_nt: TGTGCCAGCAGTTCGATTAGCGGGGTTTCCTACGAGCAGTACTTC
cdr3_aa: CASSSISGVSYEQYF
d_call: TRBD2
clone_size: -
v_call: TRBV6-5
j_call: TRBJ2-7

cdr3_nt: TGTGCCAGCAGCGTAGCCTTAGCGGGGGCCGGGGCCAACGTCCTGACTTTC
cdr3_aa: CASSVALAGAGANVLTF
d_call: TRBD2
clone_size: few
v_call: TRBV9
j_call: TRBJ2-6

cdr3_nt: TGCGCCACCAAATCCGGGACAGGGGGATTGCAGAACACTGAAGCTTTCTTT
cdr3_aa: CATKSGTGGLQNTEAFF
d_call: TRBD1
clone_size: -
v_call: TRBV5-1
j_call: TRBJ1-1

cdr3_nt: TGTGCCTGGAGTAAGGATTATAATTCACCCCTCCACTTT
cdr3_aa: CAWSKDYNSPLHF
d_call: -
clone_size: -
v_call: TRBV30
j_call: TRBJ1-6

cdr3_nt: TGTGCCTGGAGTTTCCAGGGTCCCATCTATGGCTACACCTTC
cdr3_aa: CAWSFQGPIYGYTF
d_call: -
clone_size: -
v_call: TRBV30
j_call: TRBJ1-2

cdr3_nt: TGTGCCAGCAGCTTCTCCCCAGATACGCAGTATTTT
cdr3_aa: CASSFSPDTQYF
d_call: -
clone_size: once
v_call: TRBV5-6
j_call: TRBJ2-3

cdr3_nt: TGTGCCAGCAGCTCGTTGGGGGGTCAGCCCCAGCATTTT
cdr3_aa: CASSSLGGQPQHF
d_call: -
clone_size: -
v_call: TRBV7-9
j_call: TRBJ1-5

cdr3_nt: TGCGCCAGCAGCTTGGCTAGCGGGGGCCAAGAGACCCAGTACTTC
cdr3_aa: CASSLASGGQETQYF
d_call: TRBD2
clone_size: -
v_call: TRBV5-1
j_call: TRBJ2-5

cdr3_nt: TGTGCCTGGAGTGTAGCAGCGTACGATCAGCCCCAGCATTTT
cdr3_aa: CAWSVAAYDQPQHF
d_call: -
clone_size: -
v_call: TRBV30
j_call: TRBJ1-5

cdr3_nt: TGCAGCGCCGACAGGGCAAGGGTGGCTTTCTTT
cdr3_aa: CSADRARVAFF
d_call: TRBD1
clone_size: -
v_call: TRBV29-1
j_call: TRBJ1-1

cdr3_nt: TGTGCCAGCAGGCCAGGGAGCACAGATACGCAGTATTTT
cdr3_aa: CASRPGSTDTQYF
d_call: -
clone_size: few
v_call: TRBV2
j_call: TRBJ2-3

cdr3_nt: TGCAGTGCTTCCACAGATACGCAGTATTTT
cdr3_aa: CSASTDTQYF
d_call: -
clone_size: -
v_call: TRBV20-1
j_call: TRBJ2-3

cdr3_nt: TGCGCCAGCAGCCAAGTTCTCGGTAATTCACCCCTCCACTTT
cdr3_aa: CASSQVLGNSPLHF
d_call: -
clone_size: -
v_call: TRBV4-3
j_call: TRBJ1-6

cdr3_nt: TGTGCCAGCAGCTGGAATTTAGGCGGCACTGGAAACACCATATATTTT
cdr3_aa: CASSWNLGGTGNTIYF
d_call: -
clone_size: once
v_call: TRBV5-6
j_call: TRBJ1-3

cdr3_nt: TGCGCCAGCAGCCGACTAGCGGGGAATCTTTGGACTAATGAAAAACTGTTTTTT
cdr3_aa: CASSRLAGNLWTNEKLFF
d_call: -
clone_size: -
v_call: TRBV4-1
j_call: TRBJ1-4

cdr3_nt: TGTGCCAGCAGTGGTGTTCAGGGGCCCCCCTCCTACGAGCAGTACTTC
cdr3_aa: CASSGVQGPPSYEQYF
d_call: -
clone_size: -
v_call: TRBV28
j_call: TRBJ2-7

cdr3_nt: TGTGCCAGCAGTTTATTCCCCCGGGACAGGGTTTCACCCCTCCACTTT
cdr3_aa: CASSLFPRDRVSPLHF
d_call: TRBD1
clone_size: -
v_call: TRBV27
j_call: TRBJ1-6

cdr3_nt: TGCAGCGTTGTTAGCCAGAACACTGAAGCTTTCTTT
cdr3_aa: CSVVSQNTEAFF
d_call: -
clone_size: -
v_call: TRBV29-1
j_call: TRBJ1-1

cdr3_nt: TGTGCCAGCAGTAGGGGAGTTGAAGCTTTCTTT
cdr3_aa: CASSRGVEAFF
d_call: -
clone_size: -
v_call: TRBV6-6
j_call: TRBJ1-1